Reported below is one TCR delta chain. Its antigen is currently unknown. Thymocytes were sorted as CD3+ TCRVdelta1+ TCRVdelta2- after alphabeta T cell depletion. Sorted Vdelta1+ thymocytes were roughly 98% to 99.6% pure. The template was reverse-transcribed extracted RNA. Pooled V-gene forward primers with one constant-region reverse primer generated the CDR3 amplicons by multiplex PCR. TCRdb called clones from the multiplex PCR reads again using CATT. The sample lists about 75,000 delta-chain clones, around 32% occurring once. CDR3 length equals 19 residues. Germline lookup yields CDR1 TSWWSYY and CDR2 QGS. Between the trimmed V and J ends, which lost 1 base and 0 bases, there was a span of 21 bases. This specimen comes from a study of Vδ1+ human thymocytes. Whole-study findings and limits: The authors advised highly purified populations and single-cell validation. Despite high sort purity, about 20% of thymic T cell receptor delta sequences were Vdelta2. In the thymus, TRG and TRD repertoires looked highly polyclonal with Gaussian CDR3 lengths.

Sequencing used Vdelta1+ gamma-delta thymocytes from the thymus. The subset: FACS-sorted CD3+ TCRalphabeta- TCRVdelta1+ TCRVdelta2- thymocytes. The V call is TRDV1, the J call TRDJ1; D perhaps matches TRDD3 (7 bases). The TCR was taken from a boy under two years old who had congenital heart surgery. The CDR3 DNA follows: TGTGCTCTTGGGGAACGCCACCTCCTACAGTGGGGGAACACCGATAAACTCATCTTT. It codes for CALGERHLLQWGNTDKLIF.